A single sample is the source of the 5 T cell receptor beta chains below, sequenced in a study of graft-versus-host responses after intestinal transplantation. TCRdb keeps only in-frame clones here, not all; method: immunoSEQ multiplex PCR. Here the sample spans around 90,000 clones, approximately 94% being singletons. Their antigens are not known. The input for sequencing was unstimulated CD4+ T cells sorted from spleen or lymph node cells, taken before transplant. The receptors shown here come from a human donor who was the organ donor for an intestinal transplant.

This chain uses TRBV12-2 with TRBJ1-6; the D call of TRBD1 is as the table states it, not checked on the DNA. TRBV12-2 is flagged as a pseudogene. CDR3 length: 14 residues. DNA for the CDR3: TGTGCAAGTCGCAAGGACAGACACCATTCACCCCTCCACTTT. It codes for CASRKDRHHSPLHF.

J is TRBJ2-7 and V is TRBV7-9; TRBD1 or TRBD2 may be the D gene (5 bases each). The CDR3 has 13 residues. Germline CDR1 is SEHNR and CDR2 is FQNEAQ (reference sequence). V lost 3 bases to trimming and J lost 6 bases, with 12 bases between them. CDR3 amino acids: CASSFLRDGEQYF. In DNA form, the CDR3 reads TGTGCCAGCAGCTTCCTCCGGGACGGCGAGCAGTACTTC.

For the CDR3, the DNA is TGTGCCAGCAGCCAGGGGAATGAGCAGTTCTTC. Translation gives CASSQGNEQFF. The chain has TRBV4-2 and TRBJ2-1; no definite D call. V dropped 3 bases and J dropped 7 bases, with 4 bases sitting between them. This CDR3 has 11 amino acids. Germline lookup yields CDR1 LGHNA and CDR2 YNFKEQ.

The chain employs TRBV11-2 and TRBJ2-1; D tentatively reads TRBD1 or TRBD2 (5 bases each). CDR1 and CDR2 (germline): SGHAT, FQNNGV. CDR3 length equals 14 residues. Trimming took 7 bases from V and 7 from J, leaving 17 bases between them. CDR3 in amino acids: CASTISLGVNEQFF. CDR3 coding DNA: TGTGCCAGCACCATCAGTTTGGGGGTGAATGAGCAGTTCTTC.

The chain recombines TRBV7-2 with TRBJ2-2; 7 bases line up with TRBD2. The V gene end was trimmed by 4 bases and the J gene end by 4 bases; junction bases not matched to a gene: 0. Looked up from germline, CDR1 is SGHTA and CDR2 is FQGNSA. This CDR3 contains 13 residues. CDR3 in DNA: TGTGCCAGCAGCTGGACTAGCACCGGGGAGCTGTTTTTT. Amino acid sequence: CASSWTSTGELFF. The complete variable domain, with remaining parts taken from reference TRBV7-2 and TRBJ2-2, reads GAGVSQSPSNKVTEKGKDVELRCDPISGHTALYWYRQSLGQGLEFLIYFQGNSAPDKSGLPSDRFSAERTGGSVSTLTIQRTQQEDSAVYLCASSWTSTGELFFGEGSRLTVL.